This T cell receptor beta chain emerged from a study of long-term antiretroviral therapy in people with HIV. They ran version v3.0 of the immunoSEQ assay at survey level. Libraries were prepared by immunoSEQ multiplex PCR; TCRdb keeps only in-frame clonotypes and omits some of them. Here the sample spans roughly 20,000 clones, 70% to 90% being singletons. With respect to this clone: Its target is unknown.

Germline-derived CDR1 and CDR2 are SGHVS and FQNEAQ. J was trimmed by 3 bases and V by 8 bases; bases with no gene match: 7. The CDR3 length is 13 residues. Study results and limitations: CDR3 length ranges were narrower in HIV repertoires than in controls.

This clonotype was obtained from a man younger than 30 with HIV. J is TRBJ2-7 and V is TRBV7-8; TRBD1 agrees at 7 bases. Source: unsorted PBMCs, taken roughly 4 years after starting antiretroviral therapy. Here the CDR3 reads CASAGTDGYEQYV. The CDR3 DNA follows: TGTGCCAGCGCCGGGACAGACGGCTACGAGCAGTACGTC.